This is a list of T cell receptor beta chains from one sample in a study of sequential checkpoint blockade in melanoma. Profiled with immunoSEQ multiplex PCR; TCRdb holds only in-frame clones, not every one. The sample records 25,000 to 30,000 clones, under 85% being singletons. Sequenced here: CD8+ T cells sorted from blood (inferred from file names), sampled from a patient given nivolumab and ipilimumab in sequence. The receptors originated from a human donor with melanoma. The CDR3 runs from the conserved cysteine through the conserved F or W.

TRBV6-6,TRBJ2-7,CASSWRLASSHEQYF
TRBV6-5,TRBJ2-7,CASSLDGTGAYEQYF
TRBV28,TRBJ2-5,CASSLETPRETQYF
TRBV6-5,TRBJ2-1,CASSSSPSGGGNEQFF
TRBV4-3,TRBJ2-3,CASSQGGLLDTQYF
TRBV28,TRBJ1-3,CASRPGVSGNTIYF
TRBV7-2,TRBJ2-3,CASSTSQGALTDTQYF
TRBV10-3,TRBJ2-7,CAISSGNSYEQYF
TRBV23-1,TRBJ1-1,CASSQYPLEGDTEAFF
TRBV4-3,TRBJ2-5,CASSQAGGRTQYF
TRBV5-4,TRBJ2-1,CASSFVGANEQFF
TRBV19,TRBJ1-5,CASSISRTVDQPQHF
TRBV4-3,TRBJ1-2,CASSQGRGRNYGYTF
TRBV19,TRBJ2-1,CASSPTGGNEQFF
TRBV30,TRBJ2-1,CAWSVTGRNEQFF
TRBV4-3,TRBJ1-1,CASSQQRDSTEAFF
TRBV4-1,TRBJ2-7,CASSQGLAYEQYF
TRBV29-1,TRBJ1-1,CSVVALLNTEAFF
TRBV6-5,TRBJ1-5,CASSEGAEQPQHF
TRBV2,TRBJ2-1,CASREYNEQFF
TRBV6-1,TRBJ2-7,CASSEEGGSGRVIRGEQYF
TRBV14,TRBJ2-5,CASKAGAETQYF
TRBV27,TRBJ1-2,CASSLGRSYGYTF
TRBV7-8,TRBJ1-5,CASSANLWSNQPQHF
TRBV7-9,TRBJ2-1,CASSLALGLAGEQFF
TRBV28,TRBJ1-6,CASENRGRSPLHF
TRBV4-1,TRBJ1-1,CASSDSPRAEAFF
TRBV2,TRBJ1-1,CASWLGGYTEAFF
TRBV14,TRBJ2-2,CASSSGGVSTSTGELFF
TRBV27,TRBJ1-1,CASSLFSGNTEAFF
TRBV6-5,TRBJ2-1,CASSIGTGDYNEQFF
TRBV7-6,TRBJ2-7,CASSLATGMGYYEQYF
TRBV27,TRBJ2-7,CASQKGGVQYF
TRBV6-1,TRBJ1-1,CASNPSGEGYTEAFF
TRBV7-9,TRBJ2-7,CASSSPGLPYEQYF
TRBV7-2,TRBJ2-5,CASSLLGGAGETQYF
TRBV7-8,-,CASSSSEQGPQSPPYEQYF
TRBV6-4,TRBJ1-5,CASSDEQDLSNQPQHF
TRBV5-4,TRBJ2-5,CASSSLAAEQETQYF
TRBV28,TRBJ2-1,CASSLPGEYGYNEQFF
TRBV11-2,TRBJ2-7,CASSLRAYEQYF
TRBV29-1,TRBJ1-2,CSVTEYYGYTF
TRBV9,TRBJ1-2,CASSVGGNYGYTF
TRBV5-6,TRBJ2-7,CASSLRQAAYEQYF
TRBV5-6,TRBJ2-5,CASTLGRGAVETQYF
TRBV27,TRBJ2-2,CASSLFIGLANTGELFF
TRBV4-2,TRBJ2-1,CASSQDQGGAHNEQFF
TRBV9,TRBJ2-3,CASNLNRDTDTQYF
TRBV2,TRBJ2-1,CASSDFRGWNEQFF
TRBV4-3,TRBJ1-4,CASSLAWRLNEKLFF
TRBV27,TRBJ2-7,CASSLSRSGYEQYF
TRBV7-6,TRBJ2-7,CASSLGADYEQYF
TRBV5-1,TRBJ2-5,CASSLELLSARETQYF
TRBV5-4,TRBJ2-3,CATPPQGSPTDTQYF
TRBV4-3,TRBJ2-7,CASSQVTNSGFRYEQYF